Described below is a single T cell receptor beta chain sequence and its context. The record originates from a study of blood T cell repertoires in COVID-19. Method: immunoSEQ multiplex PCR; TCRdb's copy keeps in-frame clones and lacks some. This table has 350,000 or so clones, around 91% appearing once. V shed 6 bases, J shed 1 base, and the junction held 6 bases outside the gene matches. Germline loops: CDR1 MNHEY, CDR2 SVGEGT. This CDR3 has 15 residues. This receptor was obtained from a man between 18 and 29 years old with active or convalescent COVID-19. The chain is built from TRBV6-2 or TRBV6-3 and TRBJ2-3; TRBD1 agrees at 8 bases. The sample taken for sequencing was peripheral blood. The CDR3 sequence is CASSRQGWGTDTQYF. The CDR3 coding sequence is TGTGCCAGCAGCCGACAGGGGTGGGGCACAGATACGCAGTATTTT.